This T cell receptor beta chain was found in a study of radiotherapy plus CTLA-4 blockade in lung cancer. Study as a whole: Disease control was present in 30% to 40% of patients, and objective responses in under 20%.

With 0 bases removed from V and 7 bases from J, the gap between germline ends came to 10 bases. Germline V lookup: CDR1 SGDLS, CDR2 YYNGEE. CDR3 length equals 13 residues. A word on this clone: Its cognate antigen is unknown.

Overall study results and limits: There was expansion of tumor-derived TCR clones in blood after radiotherapy plus ipilimumab. Interferon-beta, together with early blood T cell clone dynamics, reportedly best predicted response.

Sequencing used immunoSEQ multiplex PCR; TCRdb keeps in-frame clones, though not all of them. The sample contains 65,000 to 95,000 clones, around 86% of which appear only once. The starting material was peripheral blood, obtained from a patient treated with radiotherapy plus ipilimumab. The chain is built from TRBV9 and TRBJ1-1; possibly TRBD1 for D (5 bases). The sequence was collected from a human donor with non-small cell lung cancer that progressed on radiotherapy plus ipilimumab. The CDR3 nucleotides are TGTGCCAGCAGCGTAGAGCAGGGCGGTGAAGCTTTCTTT. Translation gives CASSVEQGGEAFF.